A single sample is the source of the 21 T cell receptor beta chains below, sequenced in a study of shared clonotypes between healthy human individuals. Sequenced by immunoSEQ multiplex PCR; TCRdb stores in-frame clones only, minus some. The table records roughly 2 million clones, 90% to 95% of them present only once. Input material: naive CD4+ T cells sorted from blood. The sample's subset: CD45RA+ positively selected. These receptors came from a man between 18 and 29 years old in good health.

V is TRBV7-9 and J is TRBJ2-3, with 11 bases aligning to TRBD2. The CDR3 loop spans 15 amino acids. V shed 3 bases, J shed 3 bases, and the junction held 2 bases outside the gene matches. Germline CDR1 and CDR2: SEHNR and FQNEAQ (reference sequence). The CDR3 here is CASSLTSGETDTQYF. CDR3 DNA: TGTGCCAGCAGCTTGACTAGCGGGGAGACAGATACGCAGTATTTT.

CDR3 DNA: TGTGCCAGCAGCCCCCGGCCAGCCACTGAAGCTTTCTTT. It is translated as CASSPRPATEAFF. This sequence joins TRBV11-1 and TRBJ1-1; no definite D call. CDR3 length: 13 residues. Germline CDR1 SGHAT, CDR2 FQDESV (reference sequence). The V end lost 5 bases, the J end lost 4 bases, and 11 bases lay between the germline ends.

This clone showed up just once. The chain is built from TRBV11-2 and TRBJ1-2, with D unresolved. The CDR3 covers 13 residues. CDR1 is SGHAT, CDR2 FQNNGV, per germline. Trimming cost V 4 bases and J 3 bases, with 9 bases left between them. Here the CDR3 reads CASSSLRYYGYTF. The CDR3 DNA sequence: TGTGCCAGCAGCTCGCTCAGATACTATGGCTACACCTTC.

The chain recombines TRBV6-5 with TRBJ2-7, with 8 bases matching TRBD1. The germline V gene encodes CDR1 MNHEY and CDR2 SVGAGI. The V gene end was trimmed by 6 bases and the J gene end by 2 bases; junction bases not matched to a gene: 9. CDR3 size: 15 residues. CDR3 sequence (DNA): TGTGCCAGCAGCCCAAACCAGGGGGCCACCTACGAGCAGTACTTC. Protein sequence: CASSPNQGATYEQYF.

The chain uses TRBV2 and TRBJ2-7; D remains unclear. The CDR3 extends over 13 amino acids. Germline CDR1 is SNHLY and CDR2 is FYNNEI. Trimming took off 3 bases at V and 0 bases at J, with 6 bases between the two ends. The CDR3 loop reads CASSDEVSYEQYF. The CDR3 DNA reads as TGTGCCAGCAGTGATGAAGTCTCCTACGAGCAGTACTTC.

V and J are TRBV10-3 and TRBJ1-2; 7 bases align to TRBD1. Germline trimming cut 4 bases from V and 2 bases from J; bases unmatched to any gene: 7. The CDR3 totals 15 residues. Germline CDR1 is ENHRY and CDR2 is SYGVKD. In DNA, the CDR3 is TGTGCCATCAGTGGCCCGACAGGGTCGAACTATGGCTACACCTTC. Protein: CAISGPTGSNYGYTF.

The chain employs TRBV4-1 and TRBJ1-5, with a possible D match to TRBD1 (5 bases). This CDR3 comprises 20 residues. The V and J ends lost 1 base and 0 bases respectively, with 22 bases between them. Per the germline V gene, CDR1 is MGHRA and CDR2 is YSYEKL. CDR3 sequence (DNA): TGCGCCAGCAGCCAAGCGAGGGGCGGTGTGGCGGACTATAGCAATCAGCCCCAGCATTTT. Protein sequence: CASSQARGGVADYSNQPQHF.

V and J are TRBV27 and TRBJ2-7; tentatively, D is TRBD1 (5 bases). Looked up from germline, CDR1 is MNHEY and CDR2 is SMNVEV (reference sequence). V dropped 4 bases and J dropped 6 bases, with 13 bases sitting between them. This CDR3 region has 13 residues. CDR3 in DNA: TGTGCCAGCAGTTCCCCCGCCAGGGTCGAGCAGTACTTC. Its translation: CASSSPARVEQYF.

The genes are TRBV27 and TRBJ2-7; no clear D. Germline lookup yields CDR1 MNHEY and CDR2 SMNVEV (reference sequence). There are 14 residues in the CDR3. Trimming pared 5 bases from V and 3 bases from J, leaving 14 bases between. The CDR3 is CASSIRPKGYEQYF. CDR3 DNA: TGTGCCAGCAGTATCCGCCCCAAGGGCTACGAGCAGTACTTC.

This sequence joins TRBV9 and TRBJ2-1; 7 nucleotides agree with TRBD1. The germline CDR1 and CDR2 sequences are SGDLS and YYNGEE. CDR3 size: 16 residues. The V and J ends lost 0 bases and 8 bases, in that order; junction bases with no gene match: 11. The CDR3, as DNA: TGTGCCAGCAGCGTAGCTTACAGGGGTCTTGGGGATGAGCAGTTCTTC. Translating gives CASSVAYRGLGDEQFF.

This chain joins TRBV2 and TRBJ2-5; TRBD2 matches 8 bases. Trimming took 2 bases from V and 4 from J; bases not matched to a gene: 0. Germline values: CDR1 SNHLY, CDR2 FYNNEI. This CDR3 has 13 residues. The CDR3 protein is CASSELAGETQYF. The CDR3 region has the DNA TGTGCCAGCAGTGAACTAGCGGGAGAGACCCAGTACTTC.

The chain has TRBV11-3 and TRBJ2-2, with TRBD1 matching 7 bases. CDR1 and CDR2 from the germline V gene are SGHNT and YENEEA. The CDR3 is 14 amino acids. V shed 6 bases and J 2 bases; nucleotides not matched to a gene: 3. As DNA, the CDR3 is TGTGCCAGCAGACGGGACAGAAACACCGGGGAGCTGTTTTTT. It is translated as CASRRDRNTGELFF.

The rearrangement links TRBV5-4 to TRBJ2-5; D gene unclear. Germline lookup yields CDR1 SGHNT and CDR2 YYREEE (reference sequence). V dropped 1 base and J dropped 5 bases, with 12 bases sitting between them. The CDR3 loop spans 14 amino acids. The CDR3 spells CASSLITGGETQYF. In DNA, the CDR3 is TGTGCCAGCAGCTTGATTACTGGTGGGGAGACCCAGTACTTC.

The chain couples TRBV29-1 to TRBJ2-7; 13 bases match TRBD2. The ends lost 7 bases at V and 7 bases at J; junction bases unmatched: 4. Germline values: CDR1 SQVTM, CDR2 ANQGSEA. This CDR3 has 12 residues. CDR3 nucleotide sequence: TGCAGCGGACTAGCGGGAGGTGAAGAGCAGTACTTC. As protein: CSGLAGGEEQYF.

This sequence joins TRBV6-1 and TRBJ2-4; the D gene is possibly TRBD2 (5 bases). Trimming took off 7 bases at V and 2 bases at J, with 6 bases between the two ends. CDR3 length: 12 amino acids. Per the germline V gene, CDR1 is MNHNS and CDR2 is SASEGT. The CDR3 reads CASTGTKNIQYF. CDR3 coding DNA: TGTGCCAGCACGGGGACCAAAAACATTCAGTACTTC.

This chain's CDR3 is CASSGPSPTSGGAGYNEQFF. CDR3 nucleotides: TGCGCCAGCAGTGGACCCTCACCGACTAGCGGGGGGGCCGGTTACAATGAGCAGTTCTTC. This chain links TRBV10-1 with TRBJ2-1; the match to TRBD2 covers 14 bases. The CDR3 sequence is 20 residues long. Per germline, CDR1 WNHNN and CDR2 SYGVQD (reference sequence). Trimming removed 4 bases from V and 4 bases from J; junction bases left unmatched: 15.

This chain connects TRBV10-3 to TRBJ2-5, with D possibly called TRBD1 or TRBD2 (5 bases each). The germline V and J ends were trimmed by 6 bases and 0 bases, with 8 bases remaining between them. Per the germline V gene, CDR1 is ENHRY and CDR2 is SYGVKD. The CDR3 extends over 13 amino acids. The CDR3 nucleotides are TGTGCCATCAGGCCGGGACACCAAGAGACCCAGTACTTC. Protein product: CAIRPGHQETQYF.

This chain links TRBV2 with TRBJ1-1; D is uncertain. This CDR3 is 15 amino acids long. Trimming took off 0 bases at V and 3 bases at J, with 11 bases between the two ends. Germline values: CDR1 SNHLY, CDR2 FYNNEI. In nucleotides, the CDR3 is TGTGCCAGCAGTGAAGCGCGGGCGGTCCACACTGAAGCTTTCTTT. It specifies CASSEARAVHTEAFF.

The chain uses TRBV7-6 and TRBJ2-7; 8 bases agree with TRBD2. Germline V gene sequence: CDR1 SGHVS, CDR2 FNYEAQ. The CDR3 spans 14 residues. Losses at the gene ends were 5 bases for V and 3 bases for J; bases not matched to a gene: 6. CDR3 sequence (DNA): TGTGCCAGCAGCCGGTCCGGGGGGGTCTACGAGCAGTACTTC. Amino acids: CASSRSGGVYEQYF. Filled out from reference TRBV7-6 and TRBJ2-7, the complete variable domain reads GAGVSQSPRYKVTKRGQDVALRCDPISGHVSLYWYRQALGQGPEFLTYFNYEAQQDKSGLPNDRFSAERPEGSISTLTIQRTEQRDSAMYRCASSRSGGVYEQYFGPGTRLTVT.

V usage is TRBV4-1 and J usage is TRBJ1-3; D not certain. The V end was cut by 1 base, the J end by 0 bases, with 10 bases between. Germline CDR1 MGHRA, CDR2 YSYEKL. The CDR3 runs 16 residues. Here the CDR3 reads CASSQVTAFSGNTIYF. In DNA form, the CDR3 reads TGCGCCAGCAGCCAAGTTACAGCCTTCTCTGGAAACACCATATATTTT.

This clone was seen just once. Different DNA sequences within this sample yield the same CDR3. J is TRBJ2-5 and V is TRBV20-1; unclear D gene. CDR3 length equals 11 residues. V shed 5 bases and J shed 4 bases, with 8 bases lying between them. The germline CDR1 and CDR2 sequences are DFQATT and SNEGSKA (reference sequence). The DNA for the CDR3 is TGCAGTGCTCGAGGTGGAGAGACCCAGTACTTC. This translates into CSARGGETQYF.